This T cell receptor beta chain was identified in a study of T cells in Graves' hyperthyroidism and ophthalmopathy. From RNA transcripts, TCR beta CDR3 regions were amplified. With the HTBI primer set, the TCR CDR3 went through a first round of RT-PCR. One entry per CDR3 protein, called by TCRdb with MiXCR from the multiplex PCR reads. The table records about 500,000 distinct CDR3 sequences, 35% to 50% of them present only once. The CDR3 sequence is 15 residues long. CDR1 is SGDLS, CDR2 YYNGEE, per germline. Investigators excluded patients with uncontrolled infection, other autoimmune disease, pregnancy or lactation. Broader study findings: In validation, the model predicted ophthalmopathy. These predictions came a median about 6 months before onset. Most expanded thyroid clonotypes above 0.001 also appeared in blood.

Remarks on this clonotype: What it recognizes is unknown. With a much larger clone just one base away, this may be a read error.

The chain employs TRBV9 and TRBJ2-7; D could derive from TRBD1 or TRBD2 (5 bases each). The sequencing input was peripheral blood or thyroid tissue (not recorded which). This receptor was taken from an adult woman with Graves' disease, either hyperthyroidism or ophthalmopathy (not recorded which). DNA of the CDR3: TGTGCCAGCAACGTAGCTTCCGGGACCCCTTACGAGCAGTACTTC. Translating it yields CASNVASGTPYEQYF.